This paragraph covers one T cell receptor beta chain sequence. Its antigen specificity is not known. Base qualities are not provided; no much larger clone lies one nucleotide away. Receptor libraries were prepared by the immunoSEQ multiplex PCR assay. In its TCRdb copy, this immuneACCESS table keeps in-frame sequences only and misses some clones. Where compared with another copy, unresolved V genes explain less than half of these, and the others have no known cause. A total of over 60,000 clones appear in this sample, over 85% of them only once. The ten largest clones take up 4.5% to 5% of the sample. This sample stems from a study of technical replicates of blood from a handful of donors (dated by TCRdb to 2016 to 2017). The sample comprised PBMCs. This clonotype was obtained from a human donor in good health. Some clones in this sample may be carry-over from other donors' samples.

The CDR3: CASSLRSTYGYTF. The DNA sequence reads TGTGCCAGCAGCTTGCGGTCAACCTATGGCTACACCTTC. Rearrangement joined TRBV7-8 to TRBJ1-2, with the D gene call left open. The CDR3 numbers 13 residues from cysteine through phenylalanine. Only the CDR3 DNA stays, 39 bases, in frame from base 1. V is cut by 3 bases and J by 4 bases, and the space between the germline ends is 9 bases. From a lookup of the germline V gene, CDR1 and CDR2 are SGHVS and FQNEAQ.